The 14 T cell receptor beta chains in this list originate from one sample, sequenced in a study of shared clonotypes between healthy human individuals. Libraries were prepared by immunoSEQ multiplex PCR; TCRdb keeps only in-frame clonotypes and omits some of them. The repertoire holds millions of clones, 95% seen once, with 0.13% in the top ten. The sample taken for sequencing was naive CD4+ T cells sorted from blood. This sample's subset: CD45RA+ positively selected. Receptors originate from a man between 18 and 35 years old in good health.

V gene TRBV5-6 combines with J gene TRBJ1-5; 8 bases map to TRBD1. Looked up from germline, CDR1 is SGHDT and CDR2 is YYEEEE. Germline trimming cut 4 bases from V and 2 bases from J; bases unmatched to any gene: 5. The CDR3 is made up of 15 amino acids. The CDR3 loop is CASSLRGLGNQPQHF. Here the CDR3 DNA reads TGTGCCAGCAGCCTCAGGGGGCTCGGCAATCAGCCCCAGCATTTT.

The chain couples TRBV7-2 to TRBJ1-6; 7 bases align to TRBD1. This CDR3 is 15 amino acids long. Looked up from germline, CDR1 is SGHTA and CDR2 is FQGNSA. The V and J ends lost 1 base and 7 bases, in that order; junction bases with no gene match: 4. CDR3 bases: TGTGCCAGCAGCTTAGGTGGGACAGTCAATTCACCCCTCCACTTT. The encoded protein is CASSLGGTVNSPLHF.

For the CDR3, the DNA is TGTGCCAGCAGCGCGACGGTATCTCAGCCCCAGCATTTT. Its translation: CASSATVSQPQHF. J is TRBJ1-5 and V is TRBV7-8; no clear D. Germline CDR1 SGHVS, CDR2 FQNEAQ. V lost 5 bases and J lost 6, with 11 bases in between. This CDR3 comprises 13 residues.

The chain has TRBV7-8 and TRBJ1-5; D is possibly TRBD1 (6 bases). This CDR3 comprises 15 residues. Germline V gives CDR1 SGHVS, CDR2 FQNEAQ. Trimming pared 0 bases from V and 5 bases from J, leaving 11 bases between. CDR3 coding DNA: TGTGCCAGCAGCTTAGCGGGTAGGACAGATCAGCCCCAGCATTTT. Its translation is CASSLAGRTDQPQHF.

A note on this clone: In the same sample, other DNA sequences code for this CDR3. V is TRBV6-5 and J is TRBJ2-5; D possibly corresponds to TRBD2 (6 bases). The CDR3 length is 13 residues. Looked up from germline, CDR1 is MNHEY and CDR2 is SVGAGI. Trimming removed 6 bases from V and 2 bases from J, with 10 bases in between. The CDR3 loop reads CASSYGGQETQYF. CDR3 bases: TGTGCCAGCAGCTACGGGGGACAAGAGACCCAGTACTTC.

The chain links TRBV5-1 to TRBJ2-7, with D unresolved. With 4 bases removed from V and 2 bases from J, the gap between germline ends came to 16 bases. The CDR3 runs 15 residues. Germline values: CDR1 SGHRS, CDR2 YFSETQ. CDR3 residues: CASSVWLGLAYEQYF. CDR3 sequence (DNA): TGCGCCAGCAGCGTCTGGTTGGGCCTTGCCTACGAGCAGTACTTC.

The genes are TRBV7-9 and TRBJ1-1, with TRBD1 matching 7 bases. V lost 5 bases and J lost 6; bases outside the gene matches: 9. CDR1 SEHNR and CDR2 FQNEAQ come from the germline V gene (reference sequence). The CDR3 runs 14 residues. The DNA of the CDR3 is TGTGCCAGCAGCGGGGGACAGATCAACTCTGAAGCTTTCTTT. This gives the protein CASSGGQINSEAFF. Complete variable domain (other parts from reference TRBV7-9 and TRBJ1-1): DTGVSQNPRHKITKRGQNVTFRCDPISEHNRLYWYRQTLGQGPEFLTYFQNEAQLEKSRLLSDRFSAERPKGSFSTLEIQRTEQGDSAMYLCASSGGQINSEAFFGQGTRLTVV.

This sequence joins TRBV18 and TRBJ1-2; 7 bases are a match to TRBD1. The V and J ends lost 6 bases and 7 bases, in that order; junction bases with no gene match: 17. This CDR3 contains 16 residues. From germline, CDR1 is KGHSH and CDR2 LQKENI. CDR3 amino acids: CASSTGQVADLGGYTF. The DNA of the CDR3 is TGTGCCAGCTCCACAGGACAGGTGGCTGACTTGGGTGGCTACACCTTC.

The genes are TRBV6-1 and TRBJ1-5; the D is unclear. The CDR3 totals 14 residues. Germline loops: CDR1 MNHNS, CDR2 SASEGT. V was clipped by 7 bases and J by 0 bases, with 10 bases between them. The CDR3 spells CASKANYSNQPQHF. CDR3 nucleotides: TGTGCCAGCAAGGCGAATTATAGCAATCAGCCCCAGCATTTT.

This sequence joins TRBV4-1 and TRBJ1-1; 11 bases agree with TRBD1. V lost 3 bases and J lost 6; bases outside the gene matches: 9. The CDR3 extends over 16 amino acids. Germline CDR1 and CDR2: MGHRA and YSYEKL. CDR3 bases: TGCGCCAGCAGCCACATGGACAGGGGGCATCTTGCTGAAGCTTTCTTT. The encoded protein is CASSHMDRGHLAEAFF.

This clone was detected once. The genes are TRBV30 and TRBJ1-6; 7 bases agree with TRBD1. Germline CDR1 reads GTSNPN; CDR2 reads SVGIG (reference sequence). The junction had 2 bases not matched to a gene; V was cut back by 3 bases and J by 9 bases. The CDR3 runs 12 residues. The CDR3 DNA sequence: TGTGCCTGGAGGGGGACAGCTTCACCCCTCCACTTT. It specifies CAWRGTASPLHF.

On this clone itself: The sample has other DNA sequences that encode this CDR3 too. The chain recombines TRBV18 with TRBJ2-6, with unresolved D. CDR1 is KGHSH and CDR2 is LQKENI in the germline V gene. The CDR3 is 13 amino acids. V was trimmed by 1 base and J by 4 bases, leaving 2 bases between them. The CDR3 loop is CASSPQGANVLTF. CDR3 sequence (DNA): TGTGCCAGCTCACCACAGGGGGCCAACGTCCTGACTTTC. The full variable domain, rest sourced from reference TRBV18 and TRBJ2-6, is NAGVMQNPRHLVRRRGQEARLRCSPMKGHSHVYWYRQLPEEGLKFMVYLQKENIIDESGMPKERFSAEFPKEGPSILRIQQVVRGDSAAYFCASSPQGANVLTFGAGSRLTVL.

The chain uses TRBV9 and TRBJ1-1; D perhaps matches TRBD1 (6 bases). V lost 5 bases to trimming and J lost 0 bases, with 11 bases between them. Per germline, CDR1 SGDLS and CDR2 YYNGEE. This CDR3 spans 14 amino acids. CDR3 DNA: TGTGCCAGCAGTCGGACAGACATGAACACTGAAGCTTTCTTT. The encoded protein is CASSRTDMNTEAFF.

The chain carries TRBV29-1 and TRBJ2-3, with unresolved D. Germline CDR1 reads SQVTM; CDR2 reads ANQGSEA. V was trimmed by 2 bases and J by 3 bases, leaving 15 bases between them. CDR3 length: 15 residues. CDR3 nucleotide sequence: TGCAGCGTTGAAAGGCCACCCGACTCGACAGATACGCAGTATTTT. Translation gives CSVERPPDSTDTQYF.